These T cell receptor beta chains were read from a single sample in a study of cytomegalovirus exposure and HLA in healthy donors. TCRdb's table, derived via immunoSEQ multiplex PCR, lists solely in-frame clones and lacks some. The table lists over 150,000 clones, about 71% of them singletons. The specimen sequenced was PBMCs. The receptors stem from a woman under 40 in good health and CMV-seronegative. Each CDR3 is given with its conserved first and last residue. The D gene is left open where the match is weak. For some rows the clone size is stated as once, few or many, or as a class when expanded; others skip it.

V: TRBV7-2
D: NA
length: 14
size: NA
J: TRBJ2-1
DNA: TGTGCCAGCAGCTTATCGTACTCCTACAATGAGCAGTTCTTC
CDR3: CASSLSYSYNEQFF

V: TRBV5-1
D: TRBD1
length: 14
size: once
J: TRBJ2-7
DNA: TGCGCCAGCAGCACGACAGGGGGCGGCTACGAGCAGTACTTC
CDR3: CASSTTGGGYEQYF

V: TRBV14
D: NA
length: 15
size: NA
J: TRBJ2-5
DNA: TGTGCCAGCAGCCAAAGGGGGAGGGGGCAAGAGACCCAGTACTTC
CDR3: CASSQRGRGQETQYF

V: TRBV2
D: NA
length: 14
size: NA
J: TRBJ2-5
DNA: TGTGCCAGCAGAGATGACTTAGTTTATGAGACCCAGTACTTC
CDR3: CASRDDLVYETQYF

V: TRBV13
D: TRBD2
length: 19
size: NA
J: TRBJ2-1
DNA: TGTGCCAGCAGCCCTGGGGGTTGGCTAGCGGGAGACGGCGGGCGTGAGCAGTTCTTC
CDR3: CASSPGGWLAGDGGREQFF

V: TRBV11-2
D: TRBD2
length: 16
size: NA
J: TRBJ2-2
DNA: TGTGCCAGCAGCTTACCTATTAGCGGGATCACCGGGGAGCTGTTTTTT
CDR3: CASSLPISGITGELFF

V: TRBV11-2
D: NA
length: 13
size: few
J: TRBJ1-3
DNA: TGTGCCAGCAGCCCGCAAACCTCAGACACCATATATTTT
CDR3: CASSPQTSDTIYF

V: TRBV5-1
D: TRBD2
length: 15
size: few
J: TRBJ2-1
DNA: TGCGCCAGCAGCCTGGGACTAGCGGGTAACAATGAGCAGTTCTTC
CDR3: CASSLGLAGNNEQFF

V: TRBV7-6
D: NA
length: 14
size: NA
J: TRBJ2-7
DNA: TGTGCCAGCAGCTTAGGGAGCCAGTTCTACGAGCAGTACTTC
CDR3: CASSLGSQFYEQYF

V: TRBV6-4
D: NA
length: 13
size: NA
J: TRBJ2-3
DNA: TGTGCCAGCAGTTCGACTAGCACAGATACGCAGTATTTT
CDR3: CASSSTSTDTQYF

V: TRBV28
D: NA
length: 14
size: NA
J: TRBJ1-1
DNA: TGTGCCAGCAGTTCCCTCCAGGGTAACACTGAAGCTTTCTTT
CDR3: CASSSLQGNTEAFF

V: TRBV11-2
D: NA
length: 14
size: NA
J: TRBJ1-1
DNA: TGTGCCAGCAGCTTAGGACACCCGAACACTGAAGCTTTCTTT
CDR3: CASSLGHPNTEAFF

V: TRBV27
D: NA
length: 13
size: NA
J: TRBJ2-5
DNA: TGTGCCAGCAGTTTGGGGCGGTTGGAGACCCAGTACTTC
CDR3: CASSLGRLETQYF

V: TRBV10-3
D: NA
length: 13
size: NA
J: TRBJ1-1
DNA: TGTGCCATCAGCGGGGGGGGGAACACTGAAGCTTTCTTT
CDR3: CAISGGGNTEAFF

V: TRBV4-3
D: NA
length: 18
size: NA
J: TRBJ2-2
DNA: TGCGCCAGCAGCCAAATACCAACCGGGGTTGCGAACACCGGGGAGCTGTTTTTT
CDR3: CASSQIPTGVANTGELFF

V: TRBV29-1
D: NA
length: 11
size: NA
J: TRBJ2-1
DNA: TGCAGCTGGAGGACAGACAATGAGCAGTTCTTC
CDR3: CSWRTDNEQFF

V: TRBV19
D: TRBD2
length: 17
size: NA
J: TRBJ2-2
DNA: TGTGCCAGCAAAAAACATAGCGGGGGGGTTGCTTTCGGGGAGCTGTTTTTT
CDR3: CASKKHSGGVAFGELFF

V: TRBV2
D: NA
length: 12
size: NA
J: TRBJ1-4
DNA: TGTGCCAGCGATTACAGCGGTGAAAAACTGTTTTTT
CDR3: CASDYSGEKLFF

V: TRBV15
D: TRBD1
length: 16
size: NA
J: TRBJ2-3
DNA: TGTGCCACCCAGGGCACGTACGGACAGGGCACAGATACGCAGTATTTT
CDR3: CATQGTYGQGTDTQYF

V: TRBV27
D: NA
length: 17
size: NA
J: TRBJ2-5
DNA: TGTGCCAGCAGTACGACCTGGGGGGTATTGGGTTGGGAGACCCAGTACTTC
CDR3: CASSTTWGVLGWETQYF

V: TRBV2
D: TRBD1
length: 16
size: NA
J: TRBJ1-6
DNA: TGTGCCAGCAGTCCCAACGGACAGGGGAGTTATTCACCCCTCCACTTT
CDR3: CASSPNGQGSYSPLHF

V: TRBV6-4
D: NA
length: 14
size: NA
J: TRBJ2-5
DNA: TGTGCCAGCAGTGATTCGCCAGGTTCCGGGACCCAGTACTTC
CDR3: CASSDSPGSGTQYF

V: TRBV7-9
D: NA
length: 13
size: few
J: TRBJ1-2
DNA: TGTGCCAGCAGCGGTAGTCTCAGGGTTGGCTACACCTTC
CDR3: CASSGSLRVGYTF

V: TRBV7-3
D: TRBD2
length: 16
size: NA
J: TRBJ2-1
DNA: TGTGCCAGCAGCCCTTGGACTAGCGGGGGGCGGGATGAGCAGTTCTTC
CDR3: CASSPWTSGGRDEQFF

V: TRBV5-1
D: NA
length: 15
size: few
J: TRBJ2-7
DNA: TGCGCCAGCAGCTTGGCTGGGACAAATTCCTACGAGCAGTACTTC
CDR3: CASSLAGTNSYEQYF

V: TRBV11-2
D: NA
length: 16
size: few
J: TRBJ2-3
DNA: TGTGCCAGCAGTCGCAAATTGGCAGGAAGCACAGATACGCAGTATTTT
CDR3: CASSRKLAGSTDTQYF

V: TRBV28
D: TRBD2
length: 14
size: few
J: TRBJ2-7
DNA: TGTGCCAGCAGAAAGGGGACTATCTCCTACGAGCAGTACTTC
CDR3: CASRKGTISYEQYF